This TCR beta chain was found in a study of blood T cell repertoires in COVID-19. Produced via immunoSEQ multiplex PCR; TCRdb's table is partial and in-frame only. Of about 72,000 clones detected, 88% appear once; the ten largest clones hold approximately 30%. Trimming took 6 bases from V and 2 from J; bases not matched to a gene: 7. This CDR3 comprises 16 residues. Germline lookup yields CDR1 SNHLY and CDR2 FYNNEI. Sequencing was done on a sample of peripheral blood. This TCR was sampled from a man aged 50 to 60 with acute or convalescent COVID-19. The V call is TRBV2, the J call TRBJ2-3; the match to TRBD2 covers 11 bases. The CDR3 reads CASSRLAGGNTDTQYF. The CDR3 region has the DNA TGTGCCAGCAGCCGGCTAGCGGGGGGCAACACAGATACGCAGTATTTT.